Below, 15 T cell receptor beta chains from the same sample are listed, as sequenced in a study of blood T cell repertoires in COVID-19 (dated by TCRdb to the early 2020s). The library was produced with the immunoSEQ multiplex PCR assay. What TCRdb holds here is the immuneACCESS table cut down to in-frame rearrangements. Part of the clones is not present; checked against another copy, under half of the missing clones reflect an unresolved V gene, and the others are unexplained. Here the sample has some 320,000 clones; more than 75% occur a single time. In total, the top ten clones hold 2% to 3% of the sample. The sample was PBMCs or T cells enriched from blood (not recorded which). The receptors were gathered from a man aged 55 to 70 who had recovered from COVID-19.

The chain combines TRBV7-2 with TRBJ2-5; D is possibly TRBD1 (6 bases). V lost 1 base and J lost 5, with 20 bases in between. Germline loops: CDR1 SGHTA, CDR2 FQGNSA. CDR3 length: 17 amino acids. The DNA of the CDR3 is TGTGCCAGCAGCTTAGTGGACCACGGGGCGAGGGGGGAGACCCAGTACTTC. This translates into CASSLVDHGARGETQYF.

The chain joins TRBV27 to TRBJ1-2, with D possibly being TRBD1 (5 bases). CDR3 length: 15 amino acids. The V end was cut by 5 bases, the J end by 7 bases, with 20 bases between. CDR1 and CDR2 (germline): MNHEY, SMNVEV (reference sequence). The DNA for the CDR3 is TGTGCCAGCAGTCAAGGGGCCAGGGTGGTTAGTGGCTACACCTTC. This encodes CASSQGARVVSGYTF.

The chain links TRBV4-2 to TRBJ2-2; 11 nucleotides line up with TRBD1. Germline CDR1 LGHNA, CDR2 YNFKEQ. The V and J ends lost 4 bases and 6 bases, in that order; junction bases with no gene match: 4. The CDR3 covers 15 residues. The CDR3 loop is CASSPGQGGAGELFF. For the CDR3, the DNA is TGTGCCAGCAGCCCGGGACAGGGGGGAGCCGGGGAGCTGTTTTTT.

The chain has TRBV14 and TRBJ2-7; possibly TRBD2 for D (6 bases). Germline values: CDR1 SGHDN, CDR2 FVKESK. Between the trimmed V and J ends, which lost 1 base and 6 bases, there was a span of 13 bases. The CDR3 totals 14 residues. The CDR3 DNA follows: TGTGCCAGCAGCCAAGTTCGGGAGAGTGGCGAGCAGTACTTC. Its translation is CASSQVRESGEQYF.

The V and J genes are TRBV10-3 and TRBJ2-1; 11 nucleotides line up with TRBD2. Per the germline V gene, CDR1 is ENHRY and CDR2 is SYGVKD. Losses at the gene ends were 5 bases for V and 4 bases for J; bases not matched to a gene: 4. The CDR3 runs to 15 residues. The CDR3 loop is CAISPGLAAYNEQFF. In DNA form, the CDR3 reads TGTGCCATCAGTCCGGGACTAGCGGCTTACAATGAGCAGTTCTTC.

On this clone: The junction and the germline gene differ at one end; a read error may be behind it. The rearrangement links TRBV7-7 to TRBJ2-1; 9 bases are shared with TRBD2. The V gene's germline CDR1 is SSHAT and CDR2 FNYEAQ (reference sequence). The CDR3 loop spans 15 amino acids. The CDR3 DNA reads TGTGCTAGCAGCTTGACGACTAGCGGACACAATGAGCAGTTCTTC. Translating gives CASSLTTSGHNEQFF.

The chain is built from TRBV6-2 or TRBV6-3 and TRBJ1-3, with D possibly TRBD1 on 5 matching bases. The ends were cut back, 0 bases at V and 3 bases at J, with 12 bases in the middle. The CDR3 loop spans 16 amino acids. Per germline, CDR1 MNHEY and CDR2 SVGEGT. This CDR3 reads CASSYSRGAYGNTIYF. In nucleotides, the CDR3 is TGTGCCAGCAGTTACTCGCGGGGCGCGTATGGAAACACCATATATTTT.

This clone was seen many times. The CDR3 DNA sequence: TGCGCCAGCAGTCCGGGACTAGCGGGCACCTACGAGCAGTACTTC. This translates into CASSPGLAGTYEQYF. The chain combines TRBV5-1 with TRBJ2-7; 12 bases are shared with TRBD2. The CDR3 covers 15 residues. The V and J ends lost 5 bases and 2 bases, in that order; junction bases with no gene match: 5. Germline V gene lookup returns CDR1 SGHRS and CDR2 YFSETQ.

The chain joins TRBV7-8 to TRBJ2-7; TRBD2 aligns across 8 bases. Germline V CDR1 and CDR2: SGHVS, FQNEAQ. The trim removed 1 base at V and 2 bases at J, leaving 4 bases unmatched. The CDR3 loop spans 15 amino acids. The CDR3 loop reads CASSLVIAGTYEQYF. The CDR3 DNA reads as TGTGCCAGCAGCTTAGTTATAGCGGGGACCTACGAGCAGTACTTC.

This chain links TRBV5-1 with TRBJ1-5, with 11 bases aligning to TRBD1. Germline CDR1 and CDR2: SGHRS and YFSETQ. The trim removed 0 bases at V and 4 bases at J, leaving 3 bases unmatched. The CDR3 length is 16 residues. This chain's CDR3 is CASSLDGQGANQPQHF. CDR3 nucleotide sequence: TGCGCCAGCAGCTTGGATGGACAGGGGGCGAATCAGCCCCAGCATTTT.

The rearrangement links TRBV5-4 to TRBJ1-2; 7 bases fit TRBD1. V trimming: 4 bases; J trimming: 2 bases; junction bases outside the gene matches: 5. The CDR3 runs to 14 residues. From germline, CDR1 is SGHNT and CDR2 YYREEE (reference sequence). The CDR3 sequence: CASSGGQPNYGYTF. CDR3 bases: TGTGCCAGCAGCGGGGGACAGCCAAACTATGGCTACACCTTC. Using reference TRBV5-4 and TRBJ1-2 for the parts outside the CDR3, the full variable domain is ETGVTQSPTHLIKTRGQQVTLRCSSQSGHNTVSWYQQALGQGPQFIFQYYREEENGRGNFPPRFSGLQFPNYSSELNVNALELDDSALYLCASSGGQPNYGYTFGSGTRLTVV.

This chain links TRBV2 with TRBJ2-1, with 12 bases lining up with TRBD2. Looked up from germline, CDR1 is SNHLY and CDR2 is FYNNEI. CDR3 size: 16 residues. The J segment lost 9 bases and the V segment lost 2 bases, leaving 8 bases of the junction unmatched. The CDR3 DNA reads as TGTGCCAGCAGTGAATATCCTAGCGGGAGGGCCATTGAGCAGTTCTTC. It yields the protein CASSEYPSGRAIEQFF.

J is TRBJ2-5 and V is TRBV11-2, with 9 bases fitting TRBD1. V trimming: 6 bases; J trimming: 2 bases; junction bases outside the gene matches: 4. Germline V gene data show CDR1 as SGHAT and CDR2 as FQNNGV. The CDR3 sequence is 14 residues long. The CDR3 region has the DNA TGTGCCAGCAGGGGGGGGACAGGGCAAGAGACCCAGTACTTC. The encoded protein is CASRGGTGQETQYF.

The chain has TRBV5-1 and TRBJ2-7; 14 nucleotides match TRBD2. The germline V gene encodes CDR1 SGHRS and CDR2 YFSETQ. CDR3 length equals 15 residues. Trimming removed 4 bases from V and 3 bases from J; junction bases left unmatched: 3. The CDR3 loop reads CASSGGTSGSYEQYF. The DNA for the CDR3 is TGCGCCAGCAGCGGCGGGACTAGCGGGAGCTACGAGCAGTACTTC.

This chain uses TRBV16 with TRBJ1-5; D is possibly TRBD1 (6 bases). This CDR3 region has 13 residues. Between the trimmed V and J ends, which lost 4 bases and 7 bases, there was a span of 11 bases. The germline CDR1 and CDR2 sequences are KGHSY and FQNENV. DNA for the CDR3: TGTGCCAGCAGCCGGCTACAGGGACAGCCCCAGCATTTT. This translates into CASSRLQGQPQHF.